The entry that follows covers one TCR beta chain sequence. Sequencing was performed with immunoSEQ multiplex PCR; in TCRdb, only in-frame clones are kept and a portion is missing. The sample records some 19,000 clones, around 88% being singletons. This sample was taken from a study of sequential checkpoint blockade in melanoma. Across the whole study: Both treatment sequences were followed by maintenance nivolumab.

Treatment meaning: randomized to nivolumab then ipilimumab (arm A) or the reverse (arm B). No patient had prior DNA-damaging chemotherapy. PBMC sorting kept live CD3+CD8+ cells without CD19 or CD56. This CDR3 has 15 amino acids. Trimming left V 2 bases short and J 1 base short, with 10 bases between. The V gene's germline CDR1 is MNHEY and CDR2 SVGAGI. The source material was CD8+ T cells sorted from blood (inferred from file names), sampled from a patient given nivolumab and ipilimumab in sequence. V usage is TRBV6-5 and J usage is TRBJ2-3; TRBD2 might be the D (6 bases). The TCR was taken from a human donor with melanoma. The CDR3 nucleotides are TGTGCCAGCAGTTACCGTCAGCGGGGCACAGATACGCAGTATTTT. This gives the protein CASSYRQRGTDTQYF.